This T cell receptor beta chain was found in a study of breast tumors, draining lymph nodes, adjacent tissues. General observations from the study: Luminal-like breast cancer showed significantly higher tumor–nontumor repertoire similarity than basal-like. Data fit most tumor T cells coming from lymph node, expanding in tumor. Compared with lymph nodes, tumors were less diverse; compared with nontumor tissue, more. Tumor T cell lymph node origin was a supported hypothesis, not proven.

In regard to this clonotype: Its antigen remains unknown. Just one base apart from a much larger clone, this may be a read error.

Axillary draining lymph nodes of breast cancer patients supplied the node samples. TCRdb re-called the multiplex PCR reads through MiXCR, storing one row per CDR3 protein. The table shows around 190,000 distinct CDR3 sequences, with about 30% occurring only once. The sample comprised axillary lymph node tissue. The receptor comes from a female donor with breast cancer. Some clones in this sample may be carry-over from other donors' samples.

The CDR3 coding sequence is TGTGCCAGCAGTCACTCGACTCAGGGAAACACCATATATTTT. Translation gives CASSHSTQGNTIYF. J is TRBJ1-3 and V is TRBV6-6; D unclear. Germline V gene sequence: CDR1 MNHNY, CDR2 SVGAGI (reference sequence). This CDR3 comprises 14 residues.